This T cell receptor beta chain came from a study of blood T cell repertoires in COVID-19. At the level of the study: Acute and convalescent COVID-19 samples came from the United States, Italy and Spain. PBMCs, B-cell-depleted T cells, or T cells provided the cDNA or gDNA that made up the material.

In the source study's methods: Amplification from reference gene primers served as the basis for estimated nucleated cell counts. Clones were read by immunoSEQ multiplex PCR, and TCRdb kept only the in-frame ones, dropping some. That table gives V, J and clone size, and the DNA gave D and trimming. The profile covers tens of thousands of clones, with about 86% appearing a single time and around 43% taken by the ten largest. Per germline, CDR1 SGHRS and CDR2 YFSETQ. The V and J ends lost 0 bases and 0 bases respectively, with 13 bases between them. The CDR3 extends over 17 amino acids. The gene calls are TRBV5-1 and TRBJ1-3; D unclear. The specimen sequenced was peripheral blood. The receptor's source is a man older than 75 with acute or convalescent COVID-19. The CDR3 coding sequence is TGCGCCAGCAGCTTGGCCCCCCCGGGTGCCTCTGGAAACACCATATATTTT. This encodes CASSLAPPGASGNTIYF.